What follows are 14 T cell receptor beta chains derived from one specimen sequenced in a study of blood T cell repertoires in COVID-19. TCRdb's copy holds only in-frame clones and misses some; the assay was immunoSEQ multiplex PCR. This table has just over 60,000 clones, around 80% appearing once. The sample comprised peripheral blood. The receptors stem from a man aged 25 to 45 with COVID-19, enrolled during active disease.

The CDR3 nucleotides read TGTGCCAGCAGTACCACAGGGATAAGTGGTTATAATTCACCCCTCCACTTT. It translates to CASSTTGISGYNSPLHF. The V and J genes are TRBV28 and TRBJ1-6, with D perhaps TRBD1 (6 bases). The length of the CDR3 is 17 residues. The V and J ends lost 5 bases and 4 bases respectively, with 18 bases between them. Germline loops: CDR1 MDHEN, CDR2 SYDVKM.

The V and J genes are TRBV11-3 and TRBJ2-7; 9 bases match TRBD1. CDR1 is SGHNT, CDR2 YENEEA, per germline. The CDR3 extends over 16 amino acids. Unmatched junction bases numbered 11, after V lost 5 bases and J lost 3 bases. CDR3 sequence: CASSDTRTGVGYEQYF. The CDR3 bases are TGTGCCAGCAGCGACACCAGGACAGGGGTCGGCTACGAGCAGTACTTC.

This chain connects TRBV6-1 to TRBJ2-6; D gene unclear. The V gene's germline CDR1 is MNHNS and CDR2 SASEGT. V lost 3 bases and J 0 bases, leaving 9 bases between the germline ends. This CDR3 has 16 amino acids. The CDR3 reads CASSDQRSSGANVLTF. CDR3 DNA: TGTGCCAGCAGTGACCAGAGGAGCTCTGGGGCCAACGTCCTGACTTTC.

This clone occurred once. J is TRBJ2-1 and V is TRBV5-1; 8 bases agree with TRBD2. V trimming: 2 bases; J trimming: 0 bases; junction bases outside the gene matches: 22. The V gene's germline CDR1 is SGHRS and CDR2 YFSETQ. This CDR3 region has 22 residues. CDR3 nucleotides: TGCGCCAGCAGCTTCTCCTCGATCTCTTTTGGCGGGGGGCCGAGCTCCTACAATGAGCAGTTCTTC. As protein: CASSFSSISFGGGPSSYNEQFF.

This clone was seen a few times. The chain recombines TRBV5-5 with TRBJ2-5; 11 nucleotides match TRBD1. This CDR3 comprises 14 residues. V shed 4 bases and J 4 bases; nucleotides not matched to a gene: 3. The germline CDR1 and CDR2 sequences are SGHKS and YYEKEE (reference sequence). The CDR3 DNA sequence: TGTGCCAGCAGCCGGACAGGGGGCCGAGAGACCCAGTACTTC. It specifies CASSRTGGRETQYF.

The CDR3 region has the DNA TGTGCCAGCAGTTTAAGAGGTCCGGGTGAGCAGTTCTTC. This translates into CASSLRGPGEQFF. The chain recombines TRBV28 with TRBJ2-1; the D is unclear. Deletions cut 2 bases from V and 9 bases from J, with 11 bases between. Germline CDR1 MDHEN, CDR2 SYDVKM. The CDR3 is made up of 13 amino acids.

The rearrangement uses TRBV28 and TRBJ2-5, with TRBD2 identical over 8 bases. The V segment lost 6 bases and the J segment 5 bases; nucleotides outside the gene matches: 5. This CDR3 is built from 13 residues. In germline, CDR1 is MDHEN, CDR2 SYDVKM. The CDR3 DNA reads as TGTGCCAGCAGGACACCGGGGGGGGAGACCCAGTACTTC. Protein product: CASRTPGGETQYF.

The chain recombines TRBV7-2 with TRBJ1-6; unclear D gene. The germline gives CDR1 SGHTA, CDR2 FQGNSA. The CDR3 runs to 12 residues. V was clipped by 3 bases and J by 10 bases, with 7 bases between them. CDR3 amino acids: CASSFGRSPLHF. CDR3 nucleotides: TGTGCCAGCAGCTTTGGGAGGTCACCCCTCCACTTT.

The gene calls are TRBV7-2 and TRBJ2-1; 11 bases fit TRBD2. Germline values: CDR1 SGHTA, CDR2 FQGNSA. The V and J ends lost 5 bases and 0 bases, in that order; junction bases with no gene match: 3. The CDR3 has 16 amino acids. In nucleotides, the CDR3 is TGTGCCAGCAGCGATACTAGCGGGAGCTCCTACAATGAGCAGTTCTTC. Amino acids: CASSDTSGSSYNEQFF.

This clone was picked up one time. This chain connects TRBV6-2 or TRBV6-3 to TRBJ2-5, with 12 bases aligning to TRBD2. In germline, CDR1 is MNHEY, CDR2 SVGEGT. V lost 7 bases, J lost 2 bases, and 8 bases stayed unmatched. This CDR3 has 16 amino acids. The CDR3 protein is CASTPGLAGSQETQYF. CDR3 bases: TGTGCCAGCACCCCGGGACTAGCGGGCTCTCAAGAGACCCAGTACTTC.

This clone showed up just once. The rearrangement uses TRBV5-4 and TRBJ2-5; 11 bases line up with TRBD2. This CDR3 region has 17 residues. Losses at the gene ends were 4 bases for V and 5 bases for J; bases not matched to a gene: 13. CDR1 and CDR2 from the germline V gene are SGHNT and YYREEE (reference sequence). The CDR3 loop is CASSRGSGGAGRETQYF. The DNA for the CDR3 is TGTGCCAGCAGCCGAGGTAGCGGGGGGGCTGGTCGGGAGACCCAGTACTTC.

The chain carries TRBV18 and TRBJ2-7; D may be TRBD2 (6 bases). Trimming took 1 base from V and 5 from J, leaving 9 bases between them. The germline CDR1 and CDR2 sequences are KGHSH and LQKENI. CDR3 size: 13 residues. This chain's CDR3 is CASSPLPSDEQYF. CDR3 coding DNA: TGTGCCAGCTCACCACTGCCTAGCGACGAGCAGTACTTC.

This clone was seen more than once but under ten times. The rearrangement uses TRBV4-1 and TRBJ2-3, with 9 bases that match TRBD2. Germline CDR1 reads MGHRA; CDR2 reads YSYEKL. The CDR3 length is 14 residues. The J segment lost 6 bases and the V segment lost 5 bases, leaving 6 bases of the junction unmatched. The DNA of the CDR3 is TGCGCCAGCAGCTCCCCTAGCGGGACTGATACGCAGTATTTT. Amino acid sequence: CASSSPSGTDTQYF.

V usage is TRBV29-1 and J usage is TRBJ1-1; 9 bases match TRBD1. Germline CDR1 and CDR2: SQVTM and ANQGSEA. Losses at the gene ends were 4 bases for V and 3 bases for J; bases not matched to a gene: 9. The CDR3 is 15 amino acids. CDR3 nucleotides: TGCAGCGTTGGCCCGGGACAGGGACCGTACACTGAAGCTTTCTTT. Translation gives CSVGPGQGPYTEAFF.